This T cell receptor (beta chain) was identified during a study of CD8+CD57+ T cells in acquired aplastic anemia. General observations from the study: The CD8+ Simpson's diversity of patients and controls was not significantly different. Patients had under 30 CD8+ CDR3 sequences in common with controls (the shared set).

A remark on this clonotype: Its antigen remains unknown.

Genomic DNA provided the template from which TCR beta VDJ and CDR3 profiles were obtained. TCRdb analysed the reads with MiXCR anew, one entry per CDR3 protein. The table shows about 190,000 distinct CDR3 sequences, with approximately 50% occurring only once. The CDR3 length is 17 residues. V lost 3 bases and J lost 2; bases outside the gene matches: 11. Looked up from germline, CDR1 is DFQATT and CDR2 is SNEGSKA (reference sequence). The sequencing sample was made of sorted CD4+, CD8+, or CD8+CD57+ T cells (not recorded which) from PBMCs. The receptor was derived from a human donor in good health, serving as a control. The rearrangement joins TRBV20-1 to TRBJ2-1; TRBD2 matches 9 bases. The DNA of the CDR3 is TGCAGTGCTAGGGGTGGCGGGGGGGGGCGCCCCTACAATGAGCAGTTCTTC. Protein: CSARGGGGGRPYNEQFF.